This T cell receptor beta chain stems from a study of cytomegalovirus exposure and HLA in healthy donors (dated 2017 in TCRdb). Background on the whole study: According to a later analysis, the 120 validation repertoires were produced on the same platform as the approximately 610 repertoires of the first cohort. Besides the first cohort of 550 to 750 subjects, a separate validation cohort made up of roughly 130 different subjects was used. The study was designed to test whether signatures of past pathogen exposure could be identified by cataloging public T cell receptors. The study combined high-throughput TCR immunosequencing, statistical association of individual TCRs with disease status, and machine learning to predict cytomegalovirus infection status. The investigation overall reported the following: A later analysis found that TCRs clustered in the first cohort also tended to co-occur in the roughly 120 validation repertoires, with 90% to 95% of cluster scores above 0. Across donors, most TCR sequences were observed very rarely, whereas some public TCRs were present in many individuals. The study listed over 150 TCR beta chains as associated with cytomegalovirus. The authors suggested that the approach could potentially be generalized to other disease states and immunological phenotypes. In vitro tests confirmed that three of the cytomegalovirus-associated TCR beta chains recognize cytomegalovirus antigens. The classifier was reported to diagnose cytomegalovirus status with high specificity and sensitivity in both the original and validation cohorts. A later analysis lacked HLA typing for the validation cohort, so it scored co-occurrence in that cohort across all 120 or so repertoires.

The CDR3, from cysteine to phenylalanine, totals 15 residues. CDR3 DNA is the only sequence kept; it has 45 bases, read in frame from the first base. Trimming leaves V shorter by 4 bases and J shorter by 5 bases, with the junction holding 3 bases beyond the gene matches. The germline V gene supplies CDR1 LGHNA and CDR2 YNFKEQ. Library creation used the immunoSEQ multiplex PCR assay. Per the original workflow: To diagnose cytomegalovirus status from the catalog of TCR beta chain sequences, a statistical classification framework was built. TCRdb holds this immuneACCESS table with in-frame rearrangements only. Some clones are missing; in checked studies, unresolved V genes explain under half, and the rest has no known cause. That table is the source of V, J and clone size, and D and trimming were worked out from the DNA. The sample contains 250,000 or so clones, nearly 90% of them found a single time. The top ten clones comprise roughly 0.38% of the sample.

Separate from the approximately 670-subject first cohort, the validation cohort of more than 90 subjects was the group to which the donors belonged. To note about this clone: Its antigen has not been determined. Base-call qualities are not available, and no considerably larger clone is one nucleotide away.

The sample comprised PBMCs. This receptor was identified in a woman aged 18-29 years in good health and CMV-seronegative. The sequence is built from TRBV4-2 and TRBJ2-1, with 12 middle bases fitting TRBD2. The nucleotides are TGTGCCAGCAGCCCCCGACTAGCGGGAGACAATGAGCAGTTCTTC. It is translated as CASSPRLAGDNEQFF.